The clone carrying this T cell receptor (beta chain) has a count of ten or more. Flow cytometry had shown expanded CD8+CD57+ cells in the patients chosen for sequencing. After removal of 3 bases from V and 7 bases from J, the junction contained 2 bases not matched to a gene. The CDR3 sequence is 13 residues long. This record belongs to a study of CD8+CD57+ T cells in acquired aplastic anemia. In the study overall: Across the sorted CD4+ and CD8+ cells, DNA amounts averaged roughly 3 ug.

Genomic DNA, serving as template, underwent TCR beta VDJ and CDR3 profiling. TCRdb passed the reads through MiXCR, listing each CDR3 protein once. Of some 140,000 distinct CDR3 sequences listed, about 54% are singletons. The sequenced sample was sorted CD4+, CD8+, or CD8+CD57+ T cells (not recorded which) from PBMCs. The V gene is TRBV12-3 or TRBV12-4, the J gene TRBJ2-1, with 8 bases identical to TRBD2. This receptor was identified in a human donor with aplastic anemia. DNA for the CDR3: TGTGCCAGCAGTTTTCCGGGAGGGAATGAGCAGTTCTTC. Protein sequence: CASSFPGGNEQFF.